This T cell receptor (beta chain) was observed in a study of blood T cell repertoires in COVID-19. About the study: Some COVID-19 samples were acute and others convalescent; all came from the United States, Italy and Spain. Nucleic acid was either cDNA or gDNA, and it came from T cells, B-cell-depleted T cells, or PBMCs.

Per the study methods: The assay estimated nucleated cells by amplifying reference gene primers. Clones were sequenced by immunoSEQ multiplex PCR, and TCRdb holds only the in-frame ones, with some missing. Clonal size and the V and J genes are those of that table, whereas D and trimming came from the DNA. The data contain about 200,000 clones, less than 90% of them singletons. The ends were cut back, 6 bases at V and 4 bases at J, with 16 bases in the middle. The germline V gene encodes CDR1 SEHNR and CDR2 FQNEAQ (reference sequence). The CDR3 length is 15 residues. The chain combines TRBV7-9 with TRBJ1-5; D is perhaps TRBD1 (5 bases). This receptor was obtained from a woman in her 70s with acute or convalescent COVID-19. Input material: peripheral blood. CDR3 loop: CASRGGEVGNQPQHF. CDR3 DNA: TGTGCCAGCAGGGGGGGAGAGGTAGGGAATCAGCCCCAGCATTTT.